The entry that follows covers one T cell receptor (beta chain) sequence. These data originate in a study of blood T cell repertoires in COVID-19. Across the study: COVID-19 samples, acute and convalescent, were from the United States, Italy and Spain. T cells, B-cell-depleted T cells, or PBMCs provided the cDNA or gDNA that served as material.

Trimming at V came to 1 base and at J to 4 bases, leaving 8 bases not matched to a gene. The CDR3 spans 16 residues. Per germline, CDR1 SGHDT and CDR2 YYEEEE. Original handling: Researchers report that nucleated cell counts were estimated from reference gene primer amplification. Method: immunoSEQ multiplex PCR; TCRdb's copy keeps in-frame clones and lacks some. For V, J and clone size, that table is used; D and trimming come from the DNA. The sample includes approximately 94,000 clones, around 88% of them seen just once. The chain recombines TRBV5-6 with TRBJ1-3; TRBD1 aligns across 7 bases. Sequencing was done on a sample of peripheral blood. This TCR derives from a woman aged 70 to 79 with acute or convalescent COVID-19. The chain's CDR3 is CASSLWARTGGNTIYF. For the CDR3, the DNA is TGTGCCAGCAGCTTGTGGGCCCGGACAGGCGGAAACACCATATATTTT.